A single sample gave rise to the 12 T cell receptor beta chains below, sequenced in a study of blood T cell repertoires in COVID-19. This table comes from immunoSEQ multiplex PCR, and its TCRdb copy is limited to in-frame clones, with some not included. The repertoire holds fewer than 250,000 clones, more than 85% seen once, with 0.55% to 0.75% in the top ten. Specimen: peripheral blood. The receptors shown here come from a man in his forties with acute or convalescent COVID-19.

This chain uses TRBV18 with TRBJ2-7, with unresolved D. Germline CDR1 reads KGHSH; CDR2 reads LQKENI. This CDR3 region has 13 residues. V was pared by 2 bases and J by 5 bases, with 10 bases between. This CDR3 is CASSPYTENEQYF. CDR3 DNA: TGTGCCAGCTCACCATATACAGAAAACGAGCAGTACTTC. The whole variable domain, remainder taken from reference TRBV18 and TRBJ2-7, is NAGVMQNPRHLVRRRGQEARLRCSPMKGHSHVYWYRQLPEEGLKFMVYLQKENIIDESGMPKERFSAEFPKEGPSILRIQQVVRGDSAAYFCASSPYTENEQYFGPGTRLTVT.

CDR3 sequence reads: CASSQDDRGSQPQHF. The CDR3 nucleotides read TGCGCCAGCAGCCAAGATGACAGGGGAAGTCAGCCCCAGCATTTT. The chain is built from TRBV4-3 and TRBJ1-5; 8 bases are a match to TRBD1. CDR3 length equals 15 residues. Germline loops: CDR1 LGHNA, CDR2 YSLEER. Trimming at V came to 0 bases and at J to 6 bases, leaving 4 bases not matched to a gene.

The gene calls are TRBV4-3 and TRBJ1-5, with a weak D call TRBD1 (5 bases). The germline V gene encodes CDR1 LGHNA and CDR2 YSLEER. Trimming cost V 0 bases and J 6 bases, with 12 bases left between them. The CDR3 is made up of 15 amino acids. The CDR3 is CASSQDNQGSQPQHF. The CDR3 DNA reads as TGCGCCAGCAGCCAAGATAACCAGGGTAGTCAGCCCCAGCATTTT.

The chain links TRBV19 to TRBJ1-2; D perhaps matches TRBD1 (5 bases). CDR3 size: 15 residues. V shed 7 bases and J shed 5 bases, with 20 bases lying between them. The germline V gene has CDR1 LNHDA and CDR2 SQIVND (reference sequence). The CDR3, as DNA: TGTGCCAGTACCCCCACATTGGGCGGGGGATATGGCTACACCTTC. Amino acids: CASTPTLGGGYGYTF.

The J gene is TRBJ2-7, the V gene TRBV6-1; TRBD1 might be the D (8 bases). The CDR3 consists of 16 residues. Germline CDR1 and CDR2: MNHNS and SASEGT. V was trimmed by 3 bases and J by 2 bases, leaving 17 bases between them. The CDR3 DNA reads TGTGCCAGCAGTGAGCAGGGGGCTAGCGGTCCCTACGAGCAGTACTTC. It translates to CASSEQGASGPYEQYF.

The DNA of the CDR3 is TGTGCCAGCTCACCAGGTACAGGGAACTATGGCTACACCTTC. This sequence encodes CASSPGTGNYGYTF. The chain uses TRBV18 and TRBJ1-2; D is perhaps TRBD1 (6 bases). With 2 bases removed from V and 2 bases from J, the gap between germline ends came to 9 bases. There are 14 residues in the CDR3. The germline V gene has CDR1 KGHSH and CDR2 LQKENI.

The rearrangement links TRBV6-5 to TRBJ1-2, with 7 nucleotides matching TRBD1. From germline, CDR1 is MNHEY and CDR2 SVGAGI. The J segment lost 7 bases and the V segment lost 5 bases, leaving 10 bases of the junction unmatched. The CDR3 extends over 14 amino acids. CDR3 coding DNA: TGTGCCAGCAGTACCACCGAGGGGGCGCGTGGCTACACCTTC. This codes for CASSTTEGARGYTF.

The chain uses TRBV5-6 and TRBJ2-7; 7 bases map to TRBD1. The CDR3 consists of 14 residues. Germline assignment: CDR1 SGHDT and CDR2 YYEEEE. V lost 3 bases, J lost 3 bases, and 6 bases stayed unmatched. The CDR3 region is CASSSWDSHYEQYF. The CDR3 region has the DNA TGTGCCAGCAGCTCCTGGGACAGTCACTACGAGCAGTACTTC.

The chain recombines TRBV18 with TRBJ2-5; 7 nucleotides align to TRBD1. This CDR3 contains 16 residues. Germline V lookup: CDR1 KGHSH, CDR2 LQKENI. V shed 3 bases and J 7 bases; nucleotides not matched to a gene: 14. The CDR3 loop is CASSPSAGGTGWTQYF. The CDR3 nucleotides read TGTGCCAGCTCACCTTCGGCAGGGGGTACTGGCTGGACCCAGTACTTC.

The CDR3 loop reads CASSPRLAGGQRDTQYF. Here the CDR3 DNA reads TGTGCCAGCAGCCCCCGACTAGCGGGGGGGCAGCGAGATACGCAGTATTTT. This chain joins TRBV6-2 or TRBV6-3 and TRBJ2-3; TRBD2 matches at 14 bases. The CDR3 is 17 residues long. J lost 5 bases, V lost 6 bases, and 10 bases had no gene match. Germline CDR1 reads MNHEY; CDR2 reads SVGEGT.

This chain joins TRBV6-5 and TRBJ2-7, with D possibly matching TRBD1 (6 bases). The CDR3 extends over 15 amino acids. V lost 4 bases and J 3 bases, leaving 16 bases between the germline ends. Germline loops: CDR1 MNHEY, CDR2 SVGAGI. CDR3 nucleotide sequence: TGTGCCAGCAGTTTCTCCGGGGCAGGGGACTACGAGCAGTACTTC. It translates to CASSFSGAGDYEQYF.

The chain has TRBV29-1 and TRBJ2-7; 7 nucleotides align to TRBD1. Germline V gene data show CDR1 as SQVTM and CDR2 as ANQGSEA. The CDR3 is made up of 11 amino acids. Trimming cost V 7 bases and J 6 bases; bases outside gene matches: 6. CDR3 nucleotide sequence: TGCAGCGGTAGCAGGGACAGCGAGCAGTACTTC. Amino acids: CSGSRDSEQYF.